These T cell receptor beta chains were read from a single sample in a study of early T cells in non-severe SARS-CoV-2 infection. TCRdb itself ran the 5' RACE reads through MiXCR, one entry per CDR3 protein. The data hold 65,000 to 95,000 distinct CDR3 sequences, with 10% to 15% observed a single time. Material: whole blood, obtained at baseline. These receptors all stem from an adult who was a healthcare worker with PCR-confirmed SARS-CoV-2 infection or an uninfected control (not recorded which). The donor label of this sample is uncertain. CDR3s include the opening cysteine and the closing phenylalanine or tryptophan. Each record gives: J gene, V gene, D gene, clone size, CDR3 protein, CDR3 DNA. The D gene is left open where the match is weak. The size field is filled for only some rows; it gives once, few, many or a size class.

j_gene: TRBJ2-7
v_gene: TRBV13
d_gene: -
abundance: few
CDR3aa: CASSPGLGGRYEQYF
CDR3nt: TGTGCCAGCAGCCCCGGGCTGGGGGGGCGCTACGAGCAGTACTTC

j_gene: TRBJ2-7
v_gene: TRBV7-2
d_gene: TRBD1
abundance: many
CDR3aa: CASSSSRDRHYEQYF
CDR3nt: TGTGCCAGCAGCTCGTCCCGGGACAGACATTACGAGCAGTACTTC

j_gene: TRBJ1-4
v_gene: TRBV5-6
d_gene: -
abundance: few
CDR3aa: CASQRVGEKLFF
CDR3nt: TGTGCCAGCCAGAGGGTGGGTGAAAAACTGTTTTTT

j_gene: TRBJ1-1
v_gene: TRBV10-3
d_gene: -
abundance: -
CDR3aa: CAIRDWAMGAEAFF
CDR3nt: TGTGCCATCAGGGACTGGGCTATGGGCGCTGAAGCTTTCTTT

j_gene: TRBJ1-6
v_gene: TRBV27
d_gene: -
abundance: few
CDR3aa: CASSLSTGRNSPLHF
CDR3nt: TGTGCCAGCAGTTTATCGACAGGCAGAAATTCACCCCTCCACTTT

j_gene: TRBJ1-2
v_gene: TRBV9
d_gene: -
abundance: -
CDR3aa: CASSVDSNYGYTF
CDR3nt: TGTGCCAGCAGCGTTGACAGTAACTATGGCTACACCTTC

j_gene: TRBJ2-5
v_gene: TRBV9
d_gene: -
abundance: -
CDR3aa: CASGGWGRETQYF
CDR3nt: TGTGCCAGCGGCGGGTGGGGTCGAGAGACCCAGTACTTC

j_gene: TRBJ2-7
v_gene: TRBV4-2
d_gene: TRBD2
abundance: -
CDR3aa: CASSQGGSSTYEQYF
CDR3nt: TGTGCCAGCAGCCAGGGAGGGAGTTCCACCTACGAGCAGTACTTC

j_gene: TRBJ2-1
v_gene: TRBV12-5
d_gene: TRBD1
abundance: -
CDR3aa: CASGSQRTGLVAEQFF
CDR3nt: TGTGCTAGTGGTTCGCAACGGACAGGGTTAGTCGCTGAGCAGTTCTTC

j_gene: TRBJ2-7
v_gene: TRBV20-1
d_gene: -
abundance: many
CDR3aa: CSASSRAYEQYF
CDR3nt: TGCAGTGCCTCTAGCAGAGCCTACGAGCAGTACTTC

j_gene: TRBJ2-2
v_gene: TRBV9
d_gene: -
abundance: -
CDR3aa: CATRAGTLTGELFF
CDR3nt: TGTGCCACCCGGGCCGGGACACTCACCGGGGAGCTGTTTTTT

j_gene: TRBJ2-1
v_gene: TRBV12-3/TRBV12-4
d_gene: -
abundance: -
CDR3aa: CASSLWGTSGTYNEQFF
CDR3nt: TGTGCCAGCAGTTTATGGGGGACAAGCGGGACCTACAATGAGCAGTTCTTC

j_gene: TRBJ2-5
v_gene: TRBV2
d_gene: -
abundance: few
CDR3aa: CASSELGLVGKETQYF
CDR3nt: TGTGCCAGCAGTGAATTGGGGCTCGTGGGAAAAGAGACCCAGTACTTC

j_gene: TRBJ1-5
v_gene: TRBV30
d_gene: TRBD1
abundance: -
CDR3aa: CATGQGNQPQHF
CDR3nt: TGTGCTACAGGACAGGGCAATCAGCCCCAGCATTTT

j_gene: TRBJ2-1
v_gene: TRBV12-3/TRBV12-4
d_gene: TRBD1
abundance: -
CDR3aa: CASSIKTGNNEQFF
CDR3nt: TGTGCCAGCAGTATTAAGACAGGGAACAATGAGCAGTTCTTC